One sample yielded the 8 T cell receptor beta chains listed below, sequenced in a study of OX40 agonist ivuxolimab in advanced cancers. Using immunoSEQ multiplex PCR, the repertoire was profiled, and TCRdb retains in-frame clones only, with some absent. This sample has more than 80,000 clones, with roughly 94% found just once. The sample was CD4+ or CD8+ T cells sorted from blood, taken in a trial of the OX40 agonist ivuxolimab. The receptors come from an adult with an advanced solid tumor such as melanoma, head and neck, liver or kidney cancer.

The chain is built from TRBV2 and TRBJ2-1; no clear D gene. CDR3 length equals 13 residues. Germline CDR1 reads SNHLY; CDR2 reads FYNNEI. V was shortened by 8 bases and J by 0 bases, with 8 bases between the two germline ends. CDR3 DNA sequence: TGTGCCAGCGAACATAACTCCTACAATGAGCAGTTCTTC. As protein: CASEHNSYNEQFF.

The rearrangement links TRBV13 to TRBJ2-5; 8 bases are a match to TRBD2. Germline V gene data show CDR1 as PRHDT and CDR2 as FYEKMQ (reference sequence). The V segment lost 4 bases and the J segment 5 bases; nucleotides outside the gene matches: 6. The CDR3 sequence is 14 residues long. CDR3 coding DNA: TGTGCCAGCAGCTCCGGAGCGGGAGCGGAGACCCAGTACTTC. Its protein is CASSSGAGAETQYF.

V gene TRBV10-2 combines with J gene TRBJ2-1; D is possibly TRBD1 (6 bases). Trimming stripped 7 bases from V and 7 bases from J, with 23 bases between. The CDR3 is 16 residues long. Germline V gene sequence: CDR1 WSHSY, CDR2 SAAADI. The CDR3 DNA sequence: TGCGCCAGCAAGGGGATCCGGGCCGGTACAGGGAATGAGCAGTTCTTC. Protein product: CASKGIRAGTGNEQFF.

The rearrangement links TRBV27 to TRBJ1-4; D may be TRBD1 (5 bases). V was cut by 6 bases and J by 5 bases, with 13 bases left in between. The CDR3 length is 14 residues. Germline CDR1 is MNHEY and CDR2 is SMNVEV (reference sequence). The CDR3 here is CASSLGRQNEKLFF. The CDR3 nucleotides read TGTGCCAGCAGCTTGGGACGGCAAAATGAAAAACTGTTTTTT.

The chain combines TRBV6-5 with TRBJ2-1; D uncertain. Germline CDR1 and CDR2: MNHEY and SVGAGI. The CDR3 contains 10 residues. The V and J ends lost 2 bases and 10 bases respectively, with 3 bases between them. The chain's CDR3 is CASSYPEQFF. DNA for the CDR3: TGTGCCAGCAGTTACCCCGAGCAGTTCTTC.

V is TRBV4-1 and J is TRBJ1-4; no reliable D call. V lost 0 bases to trimming and J lost 6 bases, with 8 bases between them. The CDR3 sequence is 14 residues long. CDR1 is MGHRA and CDR2 is YSYEKL in the germline V gene. The DNA for the CDR3 is TGCGCCAGCAGCCAAGATCGAACAGATGAAAAACTGTTTTTT. Residues: CASSQDRTDEKLFF.

The rearrangement links TRBV27 to TRBJ2-3; 9 bases align to TRBD2. J lost 0 bases, V lost 2 bases, and 3 bases had no gene match. The CDR3 totals 16 residues. The germline V gene encodes CDR1 MNHEY and CDR2 SMNVEV (reference sequence). CDR3 bases: TGTGCCAGCAGTTTAGCTAGCGGGGCTAGCACAGATACGCAGTATTTT. Translated, it gives CASSLASGASTDTQYF.

The V and J genes are TRBV6-5 and TRBJ2-2; the D gene could be TRBD1 or TRBD2 (5 bases each). This CDR3 spans 16 amino acids. In germline, CDR1 is MNHEY, CDR2 SVGAGI. The V end lost 2 bases, the J end lost 8 bases, and 18 bases lay between the germline ends. CDR3 protein: CASSYGTGPLGGELFF. CDR3 nucleotide sequence: TGTGCCAGCAGTTACGGCACGGGGCCCTTGGGGGGGGAGCTGTTTTTT.